These 17 T cell receptor beta chains originate from one sample sequenced in a study of T-cell memory formation after mild COVID-19. TCRdb ran MiXCR on the 5' RACE reads and lists one entry per CDR3 protein. The table shows under 150,000 distinct CDR3 sequences, with about a fifth occurring only once. The specimen sequenced was PBMCs or a T cell subset sorted from them (not recorded which). The receptors shown here come from a young man who had mild COVID-19 (a few samples of this study predate the infection). Cell type and time point are not known.

The chain links TRBV29-1 to TRBJ1-1; 9 bases are a match to TRBD1. Trimming took 1 base from V and 2 from J; bases not matched to a gene: 2. Per germline, CDR1 SQVTM and CDR2 ANQGSEA. The CDR3 covers 14 residues. CDR3 nucleotides: TGCAGCGTTGAAGGGACAGGGGCCAACACTGAAGCTTTCTTT. The encoded protein is CSVEGTGANTEAFF.

The gene calls are TRBV7-3 and TRBJ2-3; 13 nucleotides match TRBD2. CDR1 is SGHTA and CDR2 is FQGTGA in the germline V gene. This CDR3 spans 16 amino acids. The V segment lost 2 bases and the J segment 6 bases; nucleotides outside the gene matches: 5. DNA of the CDR3: TGTGCCAGCAGCTTACCCTCGGGACTAGCGGGGGATACGCAGTATTTT. Protein: CASSLPSGLAGDTQYF.

The table lists this clonotype with a count of one. Germline is not matched at one junction end, which may reflect a read error. The chain joins TRBV5-1 to TRBJ2-6; no reliable D call. Germline lookup yields CDR1 SGHRS and CDR2 YFSETQ. The CDR3 totals 13 residues. DNA for the CDR3: TGCGCCAGCGGGCTCTCTGTGGCCAACGTCCTGACTTTC. Protein product: CASGLSVANVLTF.

The chain has TRBV5-1 and TRBJ1-1, with TRBD1 matching over 7 bases. The CDR3 has 14 residues. The V gene end was trimmed by 4 bases and the J gene end by 3 bases; junction bases not matched to a gene: 6. Germline V gene data show CDR1 as SGHRS and CDR2 as YFSETQ. The CDR3 coding sequence is TGCGCCAGCAGCATAAGGGGGCTAGACACTGAAGCTTTCTTT. Translation: CASSIRGLDTEAFF.

In its sample, this clonotype was seen many times. The chain joins TRBV4-1 to TRBJ2-7, with D maybe TRBD2 (5 bases). The CDR3 has 17 amino acids. Looked up from germline, CDR1 is MGHRA and CDR2 is YSYEKL. Trimming pared 0 bases from V and 0 bases from J, leaving 15 bases between. The CDR3 DNA reads TGCGCCAGCAGCCAAGAGTGGACCAGCGGTAGCTCCTACGAGCAGTACTTC. It specifies CASSQEWTSGSSYEQYF.

This rearrangement joins TRBV4-1 to TRBJ1-4; tentative D call: TRBD1 (5 bases). CDR1 is MGHRA and CDR2 is YSYEKL in the germline V gene. Deletions cut 1 base from V and 0 bases from J, with 15 bases between. CDR3 length: 18 residues. The CDR3 sequence is CASSQVYIEDTTNEKLFF. In DNA form, the CDR3 reads TGCGCCAGCAGCCAAGTTTACATCGAGGACACAACTAATGAAAAACTGTTTTTT.

This clonotype was detected only a few times. CDR3 protein: CASSYSSFAFHRAYEQYF. The CDR3 DNA is TGTGCCAGCAGTTACTCATCGTTCGCTTTCCACCGGGCCTACGAGCAGTACTTC. J is TRBJ2-7 and V is TRBV6-6; D gene ambiguous. The V end was cut by 0 bases, the J end by 2 bases, with 20 bases between. This CDR3 has 18 amino acids. Germline CDR1 MNHNY, CDR2 SVGAGI (reference sequence).

This clonotype was recorded a few times. V gene TRBV4-3 combines with J gene TRBJ2-7; maybe TRBD1 (7 bases). This CDR3 comprises 14 residues. V was trimmed by 1 base and J by 6 bases, leaving 13 bases between them. The germline V gene has CDR1 LGHNA and CDR2 YSLEER. The CDR3 nucleotides read TGCGCCAGCAGCCAAGGCGGGACAGTTATCGAGCAGTACTTC. It specifies CASSQGGTVIEQYF.

The J gene is TRBJ2-4, the V gene TRBV7-9; no clear D. Germline assignment: CDR1 SEHNR and CDR2 FQNEAQ (reference sequence). The CDR3 sequence is 11 residues long. With 9 bases removed from V and 7 bases from J, the gap between germline ends came to 10 bases. The CDR3: CASRRENIQYF. DNA for the CDR3: TGTGCCAGTCGGCGAGAGAACATTCAGTACTTC.

The chain employs TRBV6-2 or TRBV6-3 and TRBJ2-1; 9 bases map to TRBD1. V gave up 6 bases and J gave up 9 bases; unmatched junction bases: 12. The CDR3 totals 15 residues. Germline-derived CDR1 and CDR2 are MNHEY and SVGEGT. The CDR3 region is CASSRPRDRVSEQFF. DNA for the CDR3: TGTGCCAGCAGCCGTCCCCGGGACAGGGTGAGTGAGCAGTTCTTC.

J is TRBJ2-3 and V is TRBV12-3 or TRBV12-4, with D unclear. This CDR3 is built from 11 residues. The V end was cut by 6 bases, the J end by 5 bases, with 6 bases between. CDR3 amino acids: CASRKGDTQYF. The CDR3 DNA sequence: TGTGCCAGCAGGAAGGGAGATACGCAGTATTTT.

This clonotype appeared a few times. The V and J genes are TRBV7-9 and TRBJ2-5; D might be TRBD1 or TRBD2, each matching 7 bases. Germline CDR1 and CDR2: SEHNR and FQNEAQ (reference sequence). The CDR3 length is 18 residues. The V end was cut by 5 bases, the J end by 1 base, with 23 bases between. The CDR3 reads CASSNRDSPSGSQETQYF. The CDR3 DNA reads TGTGCCAGCAGCAACCGGGACAGTCCTAGCGGAAGCCAAGAGACCCAGTACTTC.

The chain couples TRBV6-1 to TRBJ2-7, with D tentatively TRBD1 (6 bases). Germline assignment: CDR1 MNHNS and CDR2 SASEGT. This CDR3 is 13 amino acids long. V lost 6 bases, J lost 0 bases, and 9 bases lay in between. As DNA, the CDR3 is TGTGCCAGCAGCTGGACAGACTCCTACGAGCAGTACGTC. It specifies CASSWTDSYEQYV.

This clonotype was seen more than once but under ten times. This chain links TRBV7-6 with TRBJ2-1, with unresolved D. Trimming stripped 5 bases from V and 2 bases from J, with 4 bases between. Germline V gives CDR1 SGHVS, CDR2 FNYEAQ. This CDR3 has 12 amino acids. The CDR3 DNA reads TGTGCCAGCAGCACCACCTACAATGAGCAGTTCTTC. Residues: CASSTTYNEQFF. Full variable domain (outside the CDR3, taken from reference TRBV7-6 and TRBJ2-1): GAGVSQSPRYKVTKRGQDVALRCDPISGHVSLYWYRQALGQGPEFLTYFNYEAQQDKSGLPNDRFSAERPEGSISTLTIQRTEQRDSAMYRCASSTTYNEQFFGPGTRLTVL.

In this sample, this clonotype turned up a few times. The chain couples TRBV7-9 to TRBJ2-7, with TRBD1 matching over 7 bases. This CDR3 has 15 residues. Per germline, CDR1 SEHNR and CDR2 FQNEAQ (reference sequence). V gave up 0 bases and J gave up 1 base; unmatched junction bases: 3. The CDR3 nucleotides read TGTGCCAGCAGCTTAGCCCCGGGACAGTCCTACGAGCAGTACTTC. Translating gives CASSLAPGQSYEQYF.

The V gene is TRBV27, the J gene TRBJ2-1, with 7 bases that match TRBD2. Trimming took 5 bases from V and 4 from J; bases not matched to a gene: 8. The CDR3 consists of 15 residues. Looked up from germline, CDR1 is MNHEY and CDR2 is SMNVEV (reference sequence). CDR3 sequence (DNA): TGTGCCAGCAGTGCCTCAGGACTAGGGTACAATGAGCAGTTCTTC. This encodes CASSASGLGYNEQFF.

The chain couples TRBV6-2 or TRBV6-3 to TRBJ2-7, with D perhaps matching TRBD1 or TRBD2 (5 bases each). CDR3 length: 14 amino acids. Trimming took 2 bases from V and 6 from J, leaving 14 bases between them. CDR1 and CDR2 (germline): MNHEY, SVGEGT. The CDR3 reads CASSYPARDPEQYF. DNA for the CDR3: TGTGCCAGCAGTTACCCGGCCAGGGACCCCGAGCAGTACTTC.